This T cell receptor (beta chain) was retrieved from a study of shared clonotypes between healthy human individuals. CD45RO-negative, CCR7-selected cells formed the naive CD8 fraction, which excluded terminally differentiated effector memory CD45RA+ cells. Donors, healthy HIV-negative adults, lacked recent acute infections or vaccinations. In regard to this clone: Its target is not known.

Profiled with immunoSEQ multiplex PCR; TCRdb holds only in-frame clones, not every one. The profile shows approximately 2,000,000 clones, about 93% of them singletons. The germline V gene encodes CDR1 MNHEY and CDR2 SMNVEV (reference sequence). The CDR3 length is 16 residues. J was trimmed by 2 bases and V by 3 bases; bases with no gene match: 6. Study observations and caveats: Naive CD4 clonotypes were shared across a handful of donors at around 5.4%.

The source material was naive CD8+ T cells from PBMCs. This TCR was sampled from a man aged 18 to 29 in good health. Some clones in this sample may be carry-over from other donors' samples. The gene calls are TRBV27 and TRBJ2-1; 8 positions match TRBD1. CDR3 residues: CASSFSTGEAYNEQFF. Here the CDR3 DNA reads TGTGCCAGCAGTTTCTCGACAGGGGAGGCCTACAATGAGCAGTTCTTC.